The clone carrying this T cell receptor (beta chain) appeared a few times. The target antigen is unknown. The record originates from a study of blood T cells in healthy people across ages. General study points: The fall in TCR beta diversity per million T cells was roughly linear with age.

Primers used in a second PCR of roughly 7 to 12 cycles were a sample-barcoded 5' primer and a J-beta primer mix. TCRdb fed the 5' RACE reads into MiXCR, producing one record per CDR3 protein. The sample yields 650,000 to 800,000 distinct CDR3 sequences, about 42% seen once. Germline V gene sequence: CDR1 MNHEY, CDR2 SVGAGI. This CDR3 is built from 11 residues. V was trimmed by 6 bases and J by 6 bases, leaving 8 bases between them. The clonotype originates from a man aged 60 to 69 in good health. J is TRBJ1-1 and V is TRBV6-5; D ambiguous. The material sequenced was blood. The CDR3 here is CASRQFSEAFF. In nucleotides, the CDR3 is TGTGCCAGCAGACAATTCTCTGAAGCTTTCTTT.